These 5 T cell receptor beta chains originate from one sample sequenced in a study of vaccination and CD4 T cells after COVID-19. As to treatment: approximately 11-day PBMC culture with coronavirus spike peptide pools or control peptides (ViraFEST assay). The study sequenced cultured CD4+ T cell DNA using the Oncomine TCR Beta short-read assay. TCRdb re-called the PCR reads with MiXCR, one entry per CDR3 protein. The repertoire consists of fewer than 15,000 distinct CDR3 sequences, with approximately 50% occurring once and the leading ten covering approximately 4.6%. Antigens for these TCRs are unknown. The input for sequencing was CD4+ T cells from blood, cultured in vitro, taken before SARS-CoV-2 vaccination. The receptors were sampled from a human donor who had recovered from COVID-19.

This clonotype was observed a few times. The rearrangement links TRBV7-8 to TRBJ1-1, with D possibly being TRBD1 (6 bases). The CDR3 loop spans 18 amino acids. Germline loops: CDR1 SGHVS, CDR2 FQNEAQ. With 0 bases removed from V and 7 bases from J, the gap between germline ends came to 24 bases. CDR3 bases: TGTGCCAGCAGCTTAGCAGTGGTCTGGCTGGGGGCGCGCGGTGAAGCTTTCTTT. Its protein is CASSLAVVWLGARGEAFF.

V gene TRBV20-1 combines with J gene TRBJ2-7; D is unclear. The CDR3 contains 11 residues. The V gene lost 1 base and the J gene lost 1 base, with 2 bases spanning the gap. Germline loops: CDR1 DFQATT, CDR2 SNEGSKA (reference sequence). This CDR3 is CSARASYEQYF. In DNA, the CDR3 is TGCAGTGCTAGAGCGTCCTACGAGCAGTACTTC.

The CDR3 DNA reads TGTGCCTGGATCAAACCCTTGGGGGCAGACGGCATTGGGACTGAAGCTTTCTTT. It is translated as CAWIKPLGADGIGTEAFF. The chain couples TRBV30 to TRBJ1-1; the D gene is possibly TRBD1 (6 bases). Between the trimmed V and J ends, which lost 4 bases and 5 bases, there was a span of 29 bases. This CDR3 has 18 residues. The germline gives CDR1 GTSNPN, CDR2 SVGIG (reference sequence).

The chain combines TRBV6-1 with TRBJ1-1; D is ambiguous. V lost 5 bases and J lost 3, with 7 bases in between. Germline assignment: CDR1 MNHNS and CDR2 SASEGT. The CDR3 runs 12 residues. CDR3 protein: CASSRTDTEAFF. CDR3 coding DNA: TGTGCCAGCAGTCGGACTGACACTGAAGCTTTCTTT.

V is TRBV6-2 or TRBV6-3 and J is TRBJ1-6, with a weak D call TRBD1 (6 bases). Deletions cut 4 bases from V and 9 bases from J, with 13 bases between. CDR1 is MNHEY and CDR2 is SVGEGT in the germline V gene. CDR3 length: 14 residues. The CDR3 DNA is TGTGCCAGCAGTTTAGGGACAACGCCTTCACCCCTCCACTTT. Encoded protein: CASSLGTTPSPLHF.